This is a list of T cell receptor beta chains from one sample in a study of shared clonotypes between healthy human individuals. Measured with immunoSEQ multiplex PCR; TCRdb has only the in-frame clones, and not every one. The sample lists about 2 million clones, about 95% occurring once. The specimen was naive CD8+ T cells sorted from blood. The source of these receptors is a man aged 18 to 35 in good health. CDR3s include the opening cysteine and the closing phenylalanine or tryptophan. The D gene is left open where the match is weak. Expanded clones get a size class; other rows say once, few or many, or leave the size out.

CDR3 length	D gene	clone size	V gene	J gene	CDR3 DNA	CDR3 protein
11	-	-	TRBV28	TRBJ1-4	TGTGCCAGCAGTTCGAATGAAAAACTGTTTTTT	CASSSNEKLFF
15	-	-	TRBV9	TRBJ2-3	TGTGCCAGCAGTAAAGACGGGTCTAGCACAGATACGCAGTATTTT	CASSKDGSSTDTQYF
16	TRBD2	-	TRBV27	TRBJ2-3	TGTGCCAGCAGTTCCCGTCTAGCGGGGGGGCCGTTTACGCAGTATTTT	CASSSRLAGGPFTQYF
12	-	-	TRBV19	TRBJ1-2	TGTGCCAGTAGGGGAGGGATCTATGGCTACACCTTC	CASRGGIYGYTF
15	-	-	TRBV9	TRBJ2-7	TGTGCCAGCAGCGTGAGGGCGGGAATTCCCTACGAGCAGTACTTC	CASSVRAGIPYEQYF
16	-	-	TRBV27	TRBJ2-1	TGTGCCAGCAGTTTCGCGGCAGGTGAACTCTACAATGAGCAGTTCTTC	CASSFAAGELYNEQFF
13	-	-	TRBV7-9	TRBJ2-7	TGTGCCAGCAGCTCCGGGACGACCTACGAGCAGTACTTC	CASSSGTTYEQYF
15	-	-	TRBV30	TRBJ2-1	TGTGCCTGGAGGGGACCGGAACCCATAAACAATGAGCAGTTCTTC	CAWRGPEPINNEQFF
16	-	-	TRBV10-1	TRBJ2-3	TGCGCCAGCAGTGAGTTTCAGGGAAGGGTCGCAGATACGCAGTATTTT	CASSEFQGRVADTQYF
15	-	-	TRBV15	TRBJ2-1	TGTGCCACCAAGAAAGACTCTAGCTCCTACAATGAGCAGTTCTTC	CATKKDSSSYNEQFF
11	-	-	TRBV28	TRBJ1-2	TGTGCCAGCAGTCCAGATTATGGCTACACCTTC	CASSPDYGYTF
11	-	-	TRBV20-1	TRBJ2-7	TGCAGTGCTAGTGGGTCCTACGAGCAGTACTTC	CSASGSYEQYF
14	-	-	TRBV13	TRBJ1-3	TGTGCCAGCAGCTTGGAGGGGACTGGAAACACCATATATTTT	CASSLEGTGNTIYF
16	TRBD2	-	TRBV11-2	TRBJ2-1	TGTGCCAGCACCAATCAGCTCGGGACTAAAGACGATGAGCAGTTCTTC	CASTNQLGTKDDEQFF
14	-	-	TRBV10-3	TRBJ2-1	TGTGCCATCAGTGGGACCCCAGCTCCCAATGAGCAGTTCTTC	CAISGTPAPNEQFF
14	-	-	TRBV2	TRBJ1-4	TGTGCCAGCAGTTCGGGACGCCCGCGTGAAAAACTGTTTTTT	CASSSGRPREKLFF
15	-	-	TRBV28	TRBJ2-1	TGTGCCAGCAGTTTTGGTCTAGCCTCCTACAATGAGCAGTTCTTC	CASSFGLASYNEQFF
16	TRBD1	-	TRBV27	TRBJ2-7	TGTGCCAGCACCCTATCATCCGGGACAGGGTTCTACGAGCAGTACTTC	CASTLSSGTGFYEQYF
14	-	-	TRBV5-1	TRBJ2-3	TGCGCCAGCAGCTTGGAACTAGTTACAGATACGCAGTATTTT	CASSLELVTDTQYF
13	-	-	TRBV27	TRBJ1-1	TGTGCCAGCAGTTTATCTAATGTGGCTGAAGCTTTCTTT	CASSLSNVAEAFF
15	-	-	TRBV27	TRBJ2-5	TGTGCCAGCAGTTGGGCCCTCGGGCCCCAAGAGACCCAGTACTTC	CASSWALGPQETQYF
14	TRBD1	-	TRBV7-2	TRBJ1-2	TGTGCCAGCAGCTTGGACAGGTTTGAATATGGCTACACCTTC	CASSLDRFEYGYTF
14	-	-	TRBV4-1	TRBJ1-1	TGCGCCAGCAGCCAAGCGGAGGGGCTCACTGAAGCTTTCTTT	CASSQAEGLTEAFF
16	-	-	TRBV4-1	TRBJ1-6	TGCGCCAGCAGCCCGGAGCGGGGCGCGTATAATTCACCCCTCCACTTT	CASSPERGAYNSPLHF
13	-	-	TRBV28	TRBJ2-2	TGTGCCAGCAGTTTAACCGCCCCGGGGGAGCTGTTTTTT	CASSLTAPGELFF
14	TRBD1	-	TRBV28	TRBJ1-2	TGTGCCAGCAGTTACCCGGGACAGAACTATGGCTACACCTTC	CASSYPGQNYGYTF
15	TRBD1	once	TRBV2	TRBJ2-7	TGTGCCAGCAGTGAAGGGACAGGGGGGTCCCGCGAGCAGTACTTC	CASSEGTGGSREQYF
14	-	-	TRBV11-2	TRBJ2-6	TGTGCCAGCAGCTTCCGGGCTGGGGCCAACGTCCTGACTTTC	CASSFRAGANVLTF
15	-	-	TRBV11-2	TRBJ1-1	TGTGCCAGCAGCTTAGAAAACAGCGCGAACACTGAAGCTTTCTTT	CASSLENSANTEAFF
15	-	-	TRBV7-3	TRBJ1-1	TGTGCCAGCAGCTCCAACATCGGGACAAACTATGAAGCTTTCTTT	CASSSNIGTNYEAFF
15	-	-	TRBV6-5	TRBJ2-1	TGTGCCAGCAGTTACTCGGGGGAATCCAACAATGAGCAGTTCTTC	CASSYSGESNNEQFF
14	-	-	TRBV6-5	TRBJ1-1	TGTGCCAGCAGTTACCTAGGATTTGACACTGAAGCTTTCTTT	CASSYLGFDTEAFF
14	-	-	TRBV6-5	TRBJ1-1	TGTGCCAGCAGTTACAGAGACCTGAACACTGAAGCTTTCTTT	CASSYRDLNTEAFF
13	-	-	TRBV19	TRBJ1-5	TGTGCCAGTAGTAAGACTGGGAATCAGCCCCAGCATTTT	CASSKTGNQPQHF
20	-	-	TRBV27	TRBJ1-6	TGTGCCAGCAGTTTGAAGGCCTACACGGCATCGGGACAACATTCTTCACCCCTCCACTTT	CASSLKAYTASGQHSSPLHF
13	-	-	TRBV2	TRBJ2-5	TGTGCCAGCGGTGGAGGGCCTCAAGAGACCCAGTACTTC	CASGGGPQETQYF
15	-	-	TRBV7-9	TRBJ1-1	TGTGCCAGCAGCTTGTTTGTGGGCGGAAACACTGAAGCTTTCTTT	CASSLFVGGNTEAFF
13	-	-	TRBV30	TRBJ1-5	TGTGCCTGGAGTGTAGGGGGGATCAGGCCCCAGCATTTT	CAWSVGGIRPQHF
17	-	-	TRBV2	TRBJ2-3	TGTGCCAGCAGTGGGTTGTGGGGCAGTCATAGCACAGATACGCAGTATTTT	CASSGLWGSHSTDTQYF
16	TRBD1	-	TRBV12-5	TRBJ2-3	TGTGCTAGTGGTTTAGCGACAGGGGGAACCACAGATACGCAGTATTTT	CASGLATGGTTDTQYF
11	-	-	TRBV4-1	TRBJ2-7	TGCGCCAGCAGCCAAGGGGGGGAGAAGTACTTC	CASSQGGEKYF